The sequence of this T cell receptor beta chain was determined in a study of long-term antiretroviral therapy in people with HIV. This clone was detected once. Researchers report immunoSEQ v3.0 was run at survey level. TCRdb's table, derived via immunoSEQ multiplex PCR, lists solely in-frame clones and lacks some. This sample yields 15,000 to 20,000 clones, of which roughly nine tenths are seen a single time; roughly 10% belongs to the top ten. V shed 10 bases, J shed 1 base, and the junction held 7 bases outside the gene matches. CDR1 is SGHKS and CDR2 is YYEKEE in the germline V gene (reference sequence). This CDR3 spans 14 amino acids.

The chain is built from TRBV5-5 and TRBJ1-1; TRBD1 matches 10 bases. Specimen: unsorted PBMCs, collected 4.2 years after starting antiretroviral therapy. The sequence derives from a man aged 50 to 60 with HIV. The CDR3 protein is CACDRGPGNTEAFF. In DNA, the CDR3 is TGTGCCTGCGACAGGGGGCCGGGGAACACTGAAGCTTTCTTT.